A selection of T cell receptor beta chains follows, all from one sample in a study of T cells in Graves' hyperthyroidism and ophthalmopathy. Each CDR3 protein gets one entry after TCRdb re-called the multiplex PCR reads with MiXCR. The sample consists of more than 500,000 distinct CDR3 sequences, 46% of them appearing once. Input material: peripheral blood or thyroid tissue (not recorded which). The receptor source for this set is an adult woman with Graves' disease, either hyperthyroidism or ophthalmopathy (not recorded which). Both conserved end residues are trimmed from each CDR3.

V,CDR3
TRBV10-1,ASTRDMNTEAF
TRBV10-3,ATNGGQGLTEQY
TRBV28,ASKRLSYEQY
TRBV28,ASRPGTGDPEAF
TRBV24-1,ATSAASREETQY
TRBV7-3,ASSPPGSDEQF
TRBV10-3,AISGGWGSKETQY
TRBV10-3,AISESAEGHYEQY
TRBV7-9,ASSASGEAYEQY
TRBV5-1,ASSRNPGELF
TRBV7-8,ASPPGDAEAF
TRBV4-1,ASSLTRQLLYGYT
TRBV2,ASAWGAGRAGELF
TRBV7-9,ASSPKSRTDTQY
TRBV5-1,ASRGQGSLSSYEQY
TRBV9,ASSVVGSGNTIY
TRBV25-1,ASKATGAGTGGLF
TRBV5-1,ASSRGGSTDTQY
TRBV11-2,ASSESQGDIEQY
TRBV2,ASSVRQRDSYEQY
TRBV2,ASSEVEGSYEQY
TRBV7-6,ASSLRRGSTEAF
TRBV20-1,SASFLDNQPQH